This is a list of T cell receptor beta chains from one sample in a study of cytomegalovirus exposure and HLA in healthy donors. This table comes from immunoSEQ multiplex PCR, and its TCRdb copy is limited to in-frame clones, with some not included. The sample lists roughly 220,000 clones, 75% to 85% occurring once. The sample was PBMCs. The receptor set was obtained from a woman aged 40 to 55 in good health and CMV-seronegative. Both conserved end residues are part of each CDR3. A D gene is named only where the DNA matches it firmly. Expanded clones are given a class, and other clones once, few, many or no size at all.

J gene: TRBJ1-5
clone size: few
D gene: NA
V gene: TRBV28
CDR3 DNA: TGTGCCAGCAGTTTGTACAGGGCGATGCAGCCCCAGCATTTT
CDR3 protein: CASSLYRAMQPQHF

J gene: TRBJ2-2
clone size: NA
D gene: TRBD2
V gene: TRBV5-4
CDR3 DNA: TGTGCCAGCAGTCGGGGACTAGCGTCTGACACCGGGGAGCTGTTTTTT
CDR3 protein: CASSRGLASDTGELFF

J gene: TRBJ2-7
clone size: NA
D gene: NA
V gene: TRBV10-3
CDR3 DNA: TGTGCCATCACTGAGGGGCCCTCCTACGAGCAGTACTTC
CDR3 protein: CAITEGPSYEQYF

J gene: TRBJ1-3
clone size: NA
D gene: NA
V gene: TRBV9
CDR3 DNA: TGTGCCAGCAGCCCCTGGGGGAGAAGGGGGTCTGGAAACACCATATATTTT
CDR3 protein: CASSPWGRRGSGNTIYF

J gene: TRBJ1-5
clone size: NA
D gene: NA
V gene: TRBV28
CDR3 DNA: TGTGCCAGCAGTCCGGGGGTCTATGGGAGCAATCAGCCCCAGCATTTT
CDR3 protein: CASSPGVYGSNQPQHF

J gene: TRBJ1-2
clone size: NA
D gene: NA
V gene: TRBV10-3
CDR3 DNA: TGTGCCATCAGTGAGTCCACAGGGCACTATGGCTACACCTTC
CDR3 protein: CAISESTGHYGYTF

J gene: TRBJ1-5
clone size: NA
D gene: TRBD1
V gene: TRBV28
CDR3 DNA: TGTGCCAGCAGGTATACAGGGGGCTACTTCAATCAGCCCCAGCATTTT
CDR3 protein: CASRYTGGYFNQPQHF

J gene: TRBJ1-4
clone size: NA
D gene: NA
V gene: TRBV6-5
CDR3 DNA: TGTGCCAGCATGAAGGGGTTTAGAGCTAATGAAAAACTGTTTTTT
CDR3 protein: CASMKGFRANEKLFF

J gene: TRBJ2-1
clone size: NA
D gene: NA
V gene: TRBV7-9
CDR3 DNA: TGTGCCAGCAGCTTAAGCGGCGGGACCGCATACAATGAGCAGTTCTTC
CDR3 protein: CASSLSGGTAYNEQFF

J gene: TRBJ2-5
clone size: NA
D gene: NA
V gene: TRBV27
CDR3 DNA: TGTGCCAGCAGTTTAACGAGTCTAAGAGAAGAGACCCAGTACTTC
CDR3 protein: CASSLTSLREETQYF

J gene: TRBJ1-3
clone size: once
D gene: NA
V gene: TRBV7-9
CDR3 DNA: TGTTCCAGCAGCTACCGGGACACAAGCTCTGGAAACACCATATATTTT
CDR3 protein: CSSSYRDTSSGNTIYF

J gene: TRBJ1-1
clone size: NA
D gene: TRBD1
V gene: TRBV6-5
CDR3 DNA: TGTGCCAGCAGCCTTCGGACAGGGATTCCTGAAGCTTTCTTT
CDR3 protein: CASSLRTGIPEAFF

J gene: TRBJ2-1
clone size: NA
D gene: NA
V gene: TRBV19
CDR3 DNA: TGTGCCAGTAGTCCTACACAGGGAATATACAATGAGCAGTTCTTC
CDR3 protein: CASSPTQGIYNEQFF

J gene: TRBJ2-1
clone size: NA
D gene: TRBD2
V gene: TRBV19
CDR3 DNA: TGTGCCAGTATCGGGGGGAACGGCCGTATTCAGTTCTTC
CDR3 protein: CASIGGNGRIQFF

J gene: TRBJ1-1
clone size: NA
D gene: TRBD1
V gene: TRBV5-8
CDR3 DNA: TGTGCCAGCAGCTTATCTCACAGGGGCAACACTGAAGCTTTCTTT
CDR3 protein: CASSLSHRGNTEAFF

J gene: TRBJ1-5
clone size: NA
D gene: TRBD1
V gene: TRBV27
CDR3 DNA: TGTGCCAGTTCCCTTCATCACAGGGGGACAGGACAGCCCCAGCATTTT
CDR3 protein: CASSLHHRGTGQPQHF

J gene: TRBJ2-3
clone size: NA
D gene: NA
V gene: TRBV6-1
CDR3 DNA: TGTGCCAGCAGTTTGACGGGAGCAGATACGCAGTATTTT
CDR3 protein: CASSLTGADTQYF

J gene: TRBJ2-7
clone size: NA
D gene: TRBD2
V gene: TRBV18
CDR3 DNA: TGTGCCAGTCGTCCTGTAGCGGGAGGGGGTAACGAGCAGTACTTC
CDR3 protein: CASRPVAGGGNEQYF

J gene: TRBJ1-2
clone size: NA
D gene: NA
V gene: TRBV4-1
CDR3 DNA: TGCGCCAGCAGCCAACCCTTCCTAGTTGCGGGACTGGGGAGTTCTGGCTACACCTTC
CDR3 protein: CASSQPFLVAGLGSSGYTF

J gene: TRBJ2-7
clone size: NA
D gene: TRBD2
V gene: TRBV5-4
CDR3 DNA: TGTGCCAGCAGCTTGGTGACTAGCGGGAGCTACGAGCAGTACTTC
CDR3 protein: CASSLVTSGSYEQYF

J gene: TRBJ2-1
clone size: NA
D gene: NA
V gene: TRBV27
CDR3 DNA: TGTGCCAGCAGGTTCGGGTTGAGCTCCTACAATGAGCAGTTCTTC
CDR3 protein: CASRFGLSSYNEQFF

J gene: TRBJ2-7
clone size: NA
D gene: NA
V gene: TRBV7-9
CDR3 DNA: TGTGCCAGCAGCTTAGCGCTACCAACCTACGAGCAGTACTTC
CDR3 protein: CASSLALPTYEQYF